Below, 11 T cell receptor beta chains from the same sample are listed, as sequenced in a study of long-term antiretroviral therapy in people with HIV. Researchers ran immunoSEQ v3.0 at survey level. Measured with immunoSEQ multiplex PCR; TCRdb has only the in-frame clones, and not every one. The sample consists of approximately 36,000 clones, over 75% of them appearing once. The specimen comprised unsorted PBMCs, sampled 0.6 years after starting antiretroviral therapy. Every receptor here comes from a man in his late teens or twenties with HIV.

The count of this clone is one. The CDR3 spells CASSTSRRQETQYF. The DNA of the CDR3 is TGCGCCAGCAGCACCAGCAGAAGACAAGAGACCCAGTACTTC. This chain joins TRBV5-1 and TRBJ2-5; D not certain. V lost 4 bases to trimming and J lost 2 bases, with 12 bases between them. The CDR3 sequence is 14 residues long. The germline V gene encodes CDR1 SGHRS and CDR2 YFSETQ.

V usage is TRBV5-1 and J usage is TRBJ2-7; D might be TRBD1 (5 bases). The CDR3 has 14 residues. The V gene lost 5 bases and the J gene lost 7 bases, with 19 bases spanning the gap. The V gene's germline CDR1 is SGHRS and CDR2 YFSETQ. The DNA for the CDR3 is TGCGCCAGCAGTCCAGGCAGGGCCTTCGAGGAGCAGTACTTC. Protein sequence: CASSPGRAFEEQYF.

This clone has a single count. V gene TRBV4-1 combines with J gene TRBJ2-2; TRBD1 matches 10 bases. Germline CDR1 and CDR2: MGHRA and YSYEKL. The CDR3 runs 15 residues. The V gene end was trimmed by 1 base and the J gene end by 8 bases; junction bases not matched to a gene: 4. The CDR3 DNA is TGCGCCAGCAGCCAAGGACAGGGGGCGTCTGGGGAGCTGTTTTTT. Translated, it gives CASSQGQGASGELFF.

The rearrangement joins TRBV5-8 to TRBJ2-1, with no clear D. V was pared by 2 bases and J by 8 bases, with 11 bases between. CDR3 length: 13 residues. The germline CDR1 and CDR2 sequences are SGHTS and YDEGEE. CDR3: CASSFSSNDEQFF. DNA for the CDR3: TGTGCCAGCAGCTTTAGCTCTAACGATGAGCAGTTCTTC.

The CDR3 DNA follows: TGCGCCAGCAGCTTAGGTCCGGGACTAGCGGACAATGAGCAGTTCTTC. This codes for CASSLGPGLADNEQFF. The chain uses TRBV5-1 and TRBJ2-1; 11 nucleotides agree with TRBD2. V dropped 2 bases and J dropped 5; count of bases not matched to a gene: 6. CDR3 size: 16 residues. Germline values: CDR1 SGHRS, CDR2 YFSETQ.

This clone was seen a handful of times. The chain combines TRBV6-6 with TRBJ2-3; unclear D gene. The CDR3 loop spans 13 amino acids. The V and J ends lost 7 bases and 4 bases respectively, with 12 bases between them. Germline V gene lookup returns CDR1 MNHNY and CDR2 SVGAGI (reference sequence). This chain's CDR3 is CASTRTVADTQYF. The CDR3 region has the DNA TGTGCCAGCACCCGGACCGTAGCAGATACGCAGTATTTT.

The table lists this clone with a few counts. The chain combines TRBV18 with TRBJ2-7; 7 nucleotides align to TRBD1. V shed 4 bases and J 6 bases; nucleotides not matched to a gene: 0. The CDR3 is made up of 11 amino acids. Per the germline V gene, CDR1 is KGHSH and CDR2 is LQKENI. CDR3 sequence reads: CASSQGAEQYF. CDR3 in DNA: TGTGCCAGCTCACAGGGGGCCGAGCAGTACTTC.

The chain uses TRBV7-9 and TRBJ2-1, with 9 bases fitting TRBD2. The CDR3 runs to 13 residues. Per the germline V gene, CDR1 is SEHNR and CDR2 is FQNEAQ (reference sequence). Trimming removed 5 bases from V and 7 bases from J; junction bases left unmatched: 3. The CDR3 nucleotides are TGTGCCAGCAGCATGGCGGGAGGGAATGAGCAGTTCTTC. Its translation: CASSMAGGNEQFF.

V and J are TRBV6-6 and TRBJ1-4; no reliable D call. Per germline, CDR1 MNHNY and CDR2 SVGAGI (reference sequence). CDR3 length: 14 amino acids. Between the trimmed V and J ends, which lost 6 bases and 4 bases, there was a span of 12 bases. CDR3 sequence (DNA): TGTGCCAGCAGCTCACAAGGGATTAATGAAAAACTGTTTTTT. It codes for CASSSQGINEKLFF.

The CDR3 DNA sequence: TGCAGCGTTGAAAGGGTGACTTCCAGTGAGCAGTTCTTC. This encodes CSVERVTSSEQFF. V gene TRBV29-1 combines with J gene TRBJ2-1, with no clear D. V gave up 2 bases and J gave up 9 bases, with 14 bases separating them. Looked up from germline, CDR1 is SQVTM and CDR2 is ANQGSEA. CDR3 size: 13 residues.

The gene calls are TRBV7-8 and TRBJ1-1; 9 bases are shared with TRBD1. Germline V gene lookup returns CDR1 SGHVS and CDR2 FQNEAQ. V lost 8 bases and J lost 3; bases outside the gene matches: 7. The CDR3 has 14 residues. DNA for the CDR3: TGTGCCAGCGCTTCCCGGACAGGGGACACTGAAGCTTTCTTT. Protein product: CASASRTGDTEAFF.